Listed below are T cell receptor beta chains from one sample, sequenced in a study of beta chain features in type 1 diabetes. Clones were read by immunoSEQ multiplex PCR, and TCRdb kept only the in-frame ones, dropping some. The sample includes 200,000 to 250,000 clones, under 70% of them seen just once. Sequenced input: naive CD4+ T cells from blood. All receptors come from a man aged 25 to 40 in good health. Both conserved end residues are part of each CDR3. The D gene is left open where the match is weak. Where a row states a size, it is once, few, many or the class of an expanded clone; other rows omit it.

d_call	v_call	j_call	clone_size	cdr3_nt	cdr3_aa
TRBD1	TRBV29-1	TRBJ2-7	NA	TGCAGCGTTGAAGGAGGGGGCCGAGAGCAGTACTTC	CSVEGGGREQYF
TRBD2	TRBV6-6	TRBJ2-1	NA	TGTGCCAGCAGTTACCGTACTAGCGGCACCTACAATGAGCAGTTCTTC	CASSYRTSGTYNEQFF
TRBD2	TRBV10-3	TRBJ2-3	NA	TGTGCCATCAGTGAGCATCGGGAGGGAGATACGCAGTATTTT	CAISEHREGDTQYF
TRBD2	TRBV30	TRBJ2-3	few	TGTGCCTGGAGTGTCTCACGGACTAGCGGGGGCACAGATACGCAGTATTTT	CAWSVSRTSGGTDTQYF
NA	TRBV28	TRBJ2-1	NA	TGTGCCAGCAGCCTCCGGGGCGAAACCAATGAGCAGTTCTTC	CASSLRGETNEQFF
TRBD2	TRBV9	TRBJ2-1	NA	TGTGCCAGCAGCGAAGACCTGGGACTAGCGGGACTTCCATCCGAGAATGAGCAGTTCTTC	CASSEDLGLAGLPSENEQFF
TRBD2	TRBV7-9	TRBJ2-3	NA	TGTGCCAGCAGCATAGCGGGAGTAGGGGATACGCAGTATTTT	CASSIAGVGDTQYF
NA	TRBV5-1	TRBJ1-1	NA	TGCGCCAGCAGCTTACCGACAGGGAACACTGAAGCTTTCTTT	CASSLPTGNTEAFF
TRBD2	TRBV7-2	TRBJ2-7	NA	TGTGCCAGCAGCTTGGCTAGCGGGACGGTATTGGGCGAGCAGTACTTC	CASSLASGTVLGEQYF
NA	TRBV7-2	TRBJ2-3	NA	TGTGCCAGCTCAAGGAGAGGCACAGATACGCAGTATTTT	CASSRRGTDTQYF
TRBD1	TRBV6-6	TRBJ2-4	NA	TGTGCCAGCAGTGCCGGACAGGGACAGTACTTC	CASSAGQGQYF
NA	TRBV30	TRBJ1-2	NA	TGTGCCTGGAGCCAAGGACAGAGCTATGGCTACACCTTC	CAWSQGQSYGYTF
NA	TRBV4-2	TRBJ1-1	NA	TGTGCCAGCAGCCAAGCGGAGGGCACTGAAGCTTTCTTT	CASSQAEGTEAFF
NA	TRBV20-1	TRBJ1-1	NA	TGCAGTGCCCCAGTACAACTAGAAGCTTTCTTT	CSAPVQLEAFF
NA	TRBV29-1	TRBJ2-3	few	TGCAGCGTTGGTTCCGGGGATGATACGCAGTATTTT	CSVGSGDDTQYF
NA	TRBV29-1	TRBJ2-3	NA	TGCAGCGTGGCCGGACAGACGACAGATACGCAGTATTTT	CSVAGQTTDTQYF
NA	TRBV30	TRBJ2-5	NA	TGTGCCTGGAGTGTTTTTGGCGGCCAAGAGACCCAGTACTTC	CAWSVFGGQETQYF
NA	TRBV29-1	TRBJ1-1	NA	TGCAGCGTTGAATGGCGACCGCGTCCGGGTTCTGAAGCTTTCTTT	CSVEWRPRPGSEAFF
NA	TRBV2	TRBJ2-3	NA	TGTGCCAGCAGCCAGCAGTGGCGGCTGGGCACAGATACGCAGTATTTT	CASSQQWRLGTDTQYF
NA	TRBV4-3	TRBJ2-7	NA	TGCGCCAGCAGCCAAGAGGCAGGGTTTACCTACGAGCAGTACTTC	CASSQEAGFTYEQYF
NA	TRBV13	TRBJ2-5	NA	TGTGCCAGCAGGAGCCAGGCGGGCCAAGAGACCCAGTACTTC	CASRSQAGQETQYF
NA	TRBV30	TRBJ2-5	NA	TGTGCCTGGGGTCCTTCGGGAGAGACCCAGTACTTC	CAWGPSGETQYF